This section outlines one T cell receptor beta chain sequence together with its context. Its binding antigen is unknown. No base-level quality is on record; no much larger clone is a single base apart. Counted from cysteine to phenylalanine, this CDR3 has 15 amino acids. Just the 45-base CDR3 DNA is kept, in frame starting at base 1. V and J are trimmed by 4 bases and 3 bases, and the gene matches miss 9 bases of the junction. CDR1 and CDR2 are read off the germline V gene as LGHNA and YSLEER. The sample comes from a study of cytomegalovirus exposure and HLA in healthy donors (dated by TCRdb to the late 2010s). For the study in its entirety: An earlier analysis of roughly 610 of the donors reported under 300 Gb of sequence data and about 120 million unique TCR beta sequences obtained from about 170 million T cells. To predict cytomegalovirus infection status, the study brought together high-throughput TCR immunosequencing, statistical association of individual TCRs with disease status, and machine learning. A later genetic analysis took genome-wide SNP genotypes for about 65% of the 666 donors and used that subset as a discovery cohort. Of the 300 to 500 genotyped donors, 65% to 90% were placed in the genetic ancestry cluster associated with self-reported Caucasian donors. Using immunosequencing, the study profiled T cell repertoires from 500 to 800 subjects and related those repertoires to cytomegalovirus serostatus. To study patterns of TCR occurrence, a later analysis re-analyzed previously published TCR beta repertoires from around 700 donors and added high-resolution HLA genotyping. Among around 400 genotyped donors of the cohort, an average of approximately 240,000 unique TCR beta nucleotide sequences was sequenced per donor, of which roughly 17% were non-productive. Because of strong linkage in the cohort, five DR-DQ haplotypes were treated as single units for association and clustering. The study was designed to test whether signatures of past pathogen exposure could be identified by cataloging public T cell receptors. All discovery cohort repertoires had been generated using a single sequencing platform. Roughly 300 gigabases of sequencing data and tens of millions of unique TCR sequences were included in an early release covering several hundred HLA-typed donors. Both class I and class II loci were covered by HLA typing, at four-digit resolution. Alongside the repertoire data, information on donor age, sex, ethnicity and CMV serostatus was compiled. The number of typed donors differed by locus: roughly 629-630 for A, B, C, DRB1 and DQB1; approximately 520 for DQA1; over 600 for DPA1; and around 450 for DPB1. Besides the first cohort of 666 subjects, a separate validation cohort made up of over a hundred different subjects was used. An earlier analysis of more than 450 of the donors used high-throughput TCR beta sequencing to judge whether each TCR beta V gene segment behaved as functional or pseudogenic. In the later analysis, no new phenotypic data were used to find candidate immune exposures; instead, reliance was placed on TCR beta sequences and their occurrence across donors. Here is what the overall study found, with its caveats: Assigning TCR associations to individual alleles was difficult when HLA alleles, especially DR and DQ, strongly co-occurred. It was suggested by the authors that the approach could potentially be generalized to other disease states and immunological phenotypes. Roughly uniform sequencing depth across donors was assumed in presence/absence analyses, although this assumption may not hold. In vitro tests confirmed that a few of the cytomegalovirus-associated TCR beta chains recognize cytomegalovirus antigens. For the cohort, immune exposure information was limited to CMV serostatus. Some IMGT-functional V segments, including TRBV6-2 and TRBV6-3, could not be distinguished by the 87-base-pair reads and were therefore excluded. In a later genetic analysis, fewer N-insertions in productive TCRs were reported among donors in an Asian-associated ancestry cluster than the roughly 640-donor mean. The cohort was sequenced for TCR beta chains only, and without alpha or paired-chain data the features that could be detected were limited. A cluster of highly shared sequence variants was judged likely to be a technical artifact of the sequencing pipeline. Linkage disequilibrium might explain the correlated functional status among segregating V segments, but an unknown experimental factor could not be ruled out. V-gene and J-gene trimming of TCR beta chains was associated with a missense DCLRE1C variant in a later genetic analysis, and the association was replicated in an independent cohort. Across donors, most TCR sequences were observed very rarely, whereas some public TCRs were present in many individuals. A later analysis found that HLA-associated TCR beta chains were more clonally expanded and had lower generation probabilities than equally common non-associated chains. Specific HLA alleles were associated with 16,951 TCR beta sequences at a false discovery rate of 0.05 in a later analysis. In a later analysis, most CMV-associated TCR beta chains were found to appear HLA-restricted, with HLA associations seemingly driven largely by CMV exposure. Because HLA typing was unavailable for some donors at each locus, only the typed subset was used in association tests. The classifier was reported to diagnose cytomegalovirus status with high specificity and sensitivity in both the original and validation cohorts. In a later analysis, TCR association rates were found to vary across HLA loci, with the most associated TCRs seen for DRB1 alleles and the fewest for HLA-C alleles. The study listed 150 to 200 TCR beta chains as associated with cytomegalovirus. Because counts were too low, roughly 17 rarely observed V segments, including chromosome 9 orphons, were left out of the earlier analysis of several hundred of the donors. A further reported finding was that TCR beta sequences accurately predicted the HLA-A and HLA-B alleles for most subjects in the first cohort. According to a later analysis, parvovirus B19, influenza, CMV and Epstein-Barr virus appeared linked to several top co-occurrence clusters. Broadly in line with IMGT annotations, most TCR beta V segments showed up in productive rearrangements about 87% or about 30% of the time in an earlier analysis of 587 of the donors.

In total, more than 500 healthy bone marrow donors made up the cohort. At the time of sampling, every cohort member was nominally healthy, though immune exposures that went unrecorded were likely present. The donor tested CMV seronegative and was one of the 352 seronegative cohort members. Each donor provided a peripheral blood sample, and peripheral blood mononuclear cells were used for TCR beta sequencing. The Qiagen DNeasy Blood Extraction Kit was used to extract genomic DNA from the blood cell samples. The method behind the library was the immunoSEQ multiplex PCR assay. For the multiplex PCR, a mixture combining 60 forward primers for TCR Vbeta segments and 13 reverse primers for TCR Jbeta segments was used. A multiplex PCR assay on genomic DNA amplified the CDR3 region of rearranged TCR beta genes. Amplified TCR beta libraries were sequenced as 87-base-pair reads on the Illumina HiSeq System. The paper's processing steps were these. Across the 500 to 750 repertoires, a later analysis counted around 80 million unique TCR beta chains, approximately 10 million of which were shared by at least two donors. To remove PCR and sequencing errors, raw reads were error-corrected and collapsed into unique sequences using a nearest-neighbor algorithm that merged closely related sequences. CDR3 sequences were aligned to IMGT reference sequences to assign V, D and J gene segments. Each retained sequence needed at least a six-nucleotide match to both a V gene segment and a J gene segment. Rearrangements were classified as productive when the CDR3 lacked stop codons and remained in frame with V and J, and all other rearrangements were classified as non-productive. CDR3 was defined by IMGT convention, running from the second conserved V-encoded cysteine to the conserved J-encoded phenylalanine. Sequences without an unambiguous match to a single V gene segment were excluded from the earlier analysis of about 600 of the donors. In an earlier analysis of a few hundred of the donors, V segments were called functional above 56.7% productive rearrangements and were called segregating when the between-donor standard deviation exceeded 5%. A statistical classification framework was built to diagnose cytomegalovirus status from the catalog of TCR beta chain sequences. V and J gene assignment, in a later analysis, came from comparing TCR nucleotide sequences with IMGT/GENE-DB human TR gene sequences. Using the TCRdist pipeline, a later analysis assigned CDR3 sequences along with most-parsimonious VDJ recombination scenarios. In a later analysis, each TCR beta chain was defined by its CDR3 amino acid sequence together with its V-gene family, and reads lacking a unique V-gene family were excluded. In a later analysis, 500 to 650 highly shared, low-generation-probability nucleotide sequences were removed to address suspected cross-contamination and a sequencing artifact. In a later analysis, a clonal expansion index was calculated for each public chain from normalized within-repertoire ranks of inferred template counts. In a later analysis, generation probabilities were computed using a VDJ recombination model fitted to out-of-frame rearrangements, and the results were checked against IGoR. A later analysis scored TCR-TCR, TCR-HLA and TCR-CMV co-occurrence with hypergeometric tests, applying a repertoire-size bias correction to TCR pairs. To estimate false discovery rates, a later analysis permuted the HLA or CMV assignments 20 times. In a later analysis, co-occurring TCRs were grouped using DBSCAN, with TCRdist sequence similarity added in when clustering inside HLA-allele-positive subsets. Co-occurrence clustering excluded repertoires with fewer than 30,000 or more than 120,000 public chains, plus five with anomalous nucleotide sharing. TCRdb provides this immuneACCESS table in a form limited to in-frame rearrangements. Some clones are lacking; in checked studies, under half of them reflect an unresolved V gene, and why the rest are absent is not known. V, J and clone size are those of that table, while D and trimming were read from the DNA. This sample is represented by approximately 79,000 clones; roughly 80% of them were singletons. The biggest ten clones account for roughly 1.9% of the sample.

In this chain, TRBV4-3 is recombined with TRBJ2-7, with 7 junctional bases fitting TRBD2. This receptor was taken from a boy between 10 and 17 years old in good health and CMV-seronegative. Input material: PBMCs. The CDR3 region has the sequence CASSPMAGELYEQYF. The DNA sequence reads TGCGCCAGCAGCCCGATGGCGGGAGAACTCTACGAGCAGTACTTC.